The 4 T cell receptor beta chains reported below all come from one sample, sequenced in a study of T cell changes during pregnancy in multiple sclerosis. Method: immunoSEQ multiplex PCR; TCRdb's copy keeps in-frame clones and lacks some. The repertoire consists of about 40,000 clones, with 92% occurring once and the leading ten covering approximately 5%. The sample was CD8+ T cells from peripheral blood mononuclear cells, taken in the third trimester of pregnancy. Receptors were obtained from a female donor with multiple sclerosis, enrolled in a pregnancy study.

This clone showed up just a few times. This chain connects TRBV19 to TRBJ2-7; 11 bases agree with TRBD2. The CDR3 sequence is 15 residues long. Germline CDR1 is LNHDA and CDR2 is SQIVND (reference sequence). Unmatched junction bases numbered 5, after V lost 3 bases and J lost 4 bases. In nucleotides, the CDR3 is TGTGCCAGTAGTATTGTCCCTAGCGGGAGGTACGAGCAGTACTTC. Its protein product is CASSIVPSGRYEQYF.

The chain joins TRBV4-1 to TRBJ2-7; 7 nucleotides align to TRBD2. With 1 base clipped from V and 7 bases from J, the junction kept 13 bases outside the gene matches. The CDR3 length is 16 residues. Germline V gene data show CDR1 as MGHRA and CDR2 as YSYEKL. In DNA, the CDR3 is TGCGCCAGCAGCCAAGCGTCAACGGGAGGAAGGGAGGAGCAGTACTTC. Translating gives CASSQASTGGREEQYF.

The CDR3 sequence is CASSQQGPAELFF. The CDR3 DNA follows: TGTGCCAGCAGTCAACAGGGCCCGGCGGAACTGTTTTTT. The chain employs TRBV27 and TRBJ1-4, with D perhaps matching TRBD1 (6 bases). This CDR3 contains 13 residues. V was shortened by 5 bases and J by 12 bases, with 16 bases between the two germline ends. Germline V gives CDR1 MNHEY, CDR2 SMNVEV (reference sequence). The full variable domain, in which reference TRBV27 and TRBJ1-4 provide the parts outside the CDR3, is EAQVTQNPRYLITVTGKKLTVTCSQNMNHEYMSWYRQDPGLGLRQIYYSMNVEVTDKGDVPEGYKVSRKEKRNFPLILESPSPNQTSLYFCASSQQGPAELFFGSGTQLSVL.

Comments on this clone: A much larger clonotype is one base distant, so this may be a read error. Other DNA sequences of this sample code for an identical CDR3. The rearrangement joins TRBV5-1 to TRBJ2-7; 7 nucleotides align to TRBD2. Looked up from germline, CDR1 is SGHRS and CDR2 is YFSETQ. This CDR3 contains 18 residues. The CDR3 coding sequence is TGCGCTAGCAGCTCGCTAGCGAGCGGGGTCCCCAGCTCCTACGAGCAGTACTTC. Translating gives CASSSLASGVPSSYEQYF. Looking up the rest from reference TRBV5-1 and TRBJ2-7 gives the full variable domain: KAGVTQTPRYLIKTRGQQVTLSCSPISGHRSVSWYQQTPGQGLQFLFEYFSETQRNKGNFPGRFSGRQFSNSRSEMNVSTLELGDSALYLCASSSLASGVPSSYEQYFGPGTRLTVT.